This T cell receptor beta chain is from a study of T-cell reconstitution after alpha-beta-depleted transplantation in children (dated by TCRdb to the mid-2010s). Looking at the study overall: Using TCR repertoire profiling, the study quantitatively followed how T-cell immune reconstitution unfolded in children after TCRalphabeta/CD19-depleted allogeneic hematopoietic cell transplantation.

The CDR3 numbers 15 residues from cysteine through phenylalanine. Only the CDR3 part of the read is kept: 45 bases, read in frame from the first base. A distance of 14 bases separates the germline ends of V and J, which lose 1 base and 8 bases respectively. Reading the germline V gene gives CDR1 MGHRA and CDR2 YSYEKL. On the study overall, not on this receptor specifically: The frequencies of hyperexpanded clones fell over the following months, and after one year, T-cell counts and TCRbeta diversity were mostly attributed to newly produced T cells. The high TCRbeta diversity at day 60 in some patients was ascribed to recipient T cells and intrathymic progenitors that had survived conditioning. The apparently early recovery of alphabetaT-cell counts about two months after transplant reportedly depended on only several hundred rapidly expanded clones that came from non-depleted graft cells.

To prepare the library, PCR was applied. Sequencing took place on an Illumina HiSeq 2500. TCR library preparation used molecular barcoding, with unique molecular identifiers applied to normalize quantification of the TCRbeta repertoire. TCRdb reprocessed the public reads (quality trimming at Q25 with fastp, clone calling with MiXCR) and kept in-frame beta chains. Every distinct CDR3 protein forms one entry, paired with its most common genes and DNA. Recorded for this sample are under 850,000 distinct CDR3 sequences; about an eighth of them occurred a single time. The ten largest clones take up around 0.8% of the sample. The treatment or condition label, read with the paper, signifies: allogeneic hematopoietic cell transplantation with graft depleted of TCRalphabeta T cells and CD19 B cells. The transplant recipients were children given TCRalphabeta/CD19-depleted allogeneic hematopoietic cell grafts.

This clonotype was detected a few times. The antigen it binds to is not known. No much larger clone exists at a distance of one base, and base qualities are not known. The source material was PBMCs, sampled before TCRalphabeta/CD19-depleted stem cell transplant. This sequence originates from a girl aged 2 to 10 with congenital amegakaryocytic thrombocytopenia, due to receive a stem cell transplant. The rearranged chain carries TRBV4-1 and TRBJ1-4, with an unclear D gene assignment. CDR3 loop: CASSQGEGGGEKLFF. The sequence in DNA is TGCGCCAGCAGCCAAGGAGAGGGAGGAGGAGAAAAACTGTTTTTT.